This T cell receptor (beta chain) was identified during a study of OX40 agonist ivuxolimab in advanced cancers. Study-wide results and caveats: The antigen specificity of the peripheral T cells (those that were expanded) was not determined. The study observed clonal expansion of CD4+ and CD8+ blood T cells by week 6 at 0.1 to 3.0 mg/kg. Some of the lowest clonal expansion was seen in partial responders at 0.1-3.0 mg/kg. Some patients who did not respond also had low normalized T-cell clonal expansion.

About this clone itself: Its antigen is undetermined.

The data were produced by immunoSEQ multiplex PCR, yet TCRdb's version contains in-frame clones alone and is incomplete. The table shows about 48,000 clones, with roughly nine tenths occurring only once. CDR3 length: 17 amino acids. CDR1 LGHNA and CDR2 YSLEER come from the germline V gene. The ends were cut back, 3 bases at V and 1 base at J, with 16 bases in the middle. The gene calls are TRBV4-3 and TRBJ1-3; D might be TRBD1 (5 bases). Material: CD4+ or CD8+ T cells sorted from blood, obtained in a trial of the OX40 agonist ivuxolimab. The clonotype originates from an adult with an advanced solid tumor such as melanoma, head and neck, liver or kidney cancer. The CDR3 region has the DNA TGCGCCAGCAGCCATGAACAGGATGACGAGTCTGGAAACACCATATATTTT. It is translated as CASSHEQDDESGNTIYF.